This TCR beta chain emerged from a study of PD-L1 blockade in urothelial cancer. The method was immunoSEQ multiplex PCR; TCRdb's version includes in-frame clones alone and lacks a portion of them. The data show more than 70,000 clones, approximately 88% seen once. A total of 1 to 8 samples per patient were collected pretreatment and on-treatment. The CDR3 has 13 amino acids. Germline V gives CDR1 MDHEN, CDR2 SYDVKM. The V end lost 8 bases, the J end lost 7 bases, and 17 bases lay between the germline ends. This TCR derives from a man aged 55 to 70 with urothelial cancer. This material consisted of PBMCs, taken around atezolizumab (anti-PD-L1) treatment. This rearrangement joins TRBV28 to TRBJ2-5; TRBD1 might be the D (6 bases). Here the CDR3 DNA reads TGTGCCAGCGGGGGACACTCGAGGGGGACCCAGTACTTC. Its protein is CASGGHSRGTQYF.